The present entry profiles one TCR beta chain with its context. The target antigen is unknown. The CDR3 is 16 amino acids. V trimming: 5 bases; J trimming: 3 bases; junction bases outside the gene matches: 7. The germline CDR1 and CDR2 sequences are SGHVS and FNYEAQ. This specimen belongs to a study of neoadjuvant nivolumab and ipilimumab in lung cancer. Study-wide context: The combination arm added day-1 ipilimumab 1 mg/kg to nivolumab 3 mg/kg on days 1, 15, 29. Study-level findings and limits: Compared with tumor-adjacent uninvolved lung, resected tumors showed greater richness and clonality. Only a single major-pathologic-response sample was available for clonality analysis. A small number of samples were TCR sequenced.

The table came from immunoSEQ multiplex PCR; TCRdb's copy has only in-frame clones and leaves some out. Of some 5,600 clones listed, 90% to 95% were seen once; the top ten hold about 3%. The gene calls are TRBV7-6 and TRBJ2-7; 13 nucleotides line up with TRBD2. This receptor was taken from an adult with non-small cell lung cancer. Some clones in this sample may be carry-over from other donors' samples. The material was blood, obtained after neoadjuvant nivolumab, alone or with ipilimumab, at or shortly before surgery. The CDR3 here is CASSRGLAGDLYEQYF. The CDR3 DNA reads as TGTGCCAGCAGCCGCGGACTAGCGGGAGACCTCTACGAGCAGTACTTC.